The 22 T cell receptor beta chains presented below share a single source sample, sequenced in a study of T cell repertoires in cytomegalovirus infection (dated by TCRdb to between 2018 and 2021). The run used an Illumina HiSeq 1500. The public reads were quality trimmed at Q25 with fastp and then assembled into clones with MiXCR by TCRdb, keeping productive beta chains. A single entry per CDR3 protein holds the most common genes and DNA from its merged rows. The sample includes 60,000 to 75,000 distinct CDR3 sequences, with about 4.2% observed a single time. Around a fifth of the sample is in the top ten clones. Sequenced input: PBMCs. The receptors here all came from a human donor in good health (CMV status not recorded). Some clones in this sample may be carry-over from other donors' samples.

The sample holds many counts of this clonotype. The chain links TRBV18 to TRBJ2-7, with a tentative D call TRBD2 (6 bases). CDR1 is KGHSH, CDR2 LQKENI, per germline. CDR3 length: 15 residues. The ends were cut back, 5 bases at V and 3 bases at J, with 17 bases in the middle. As DNA, the CDR3 is TGTGCCAGCTCAACCGGGGACTTGACGGACTACGAGCAGTACTTC. The encoded protein is CASSTGDLTDYEQYF.

This clonotype occurred many times. This sequence joins TRBV7-2 and TRBJ2-1, with TRBD2 matching 8 bases. Germline V lookup: CDR1 SGHTA, CDR2 FQGNSA. CDR3 length: 16 amino acids. V was clipped by 4 bases and J by 0 bases; unmatched bases: 5. CDR3 protein: CASSSVGGVSYNEQFF. As DNA, the CDR3 is TGTGCCAGCAGCTCAGTCGGGGGGGTCTCCTACAATGAGCAGTTCTTC.

This clonotype has a count of ten or more. The chain has TRBV3-1 and TRBJ2-7; no firm D call. Looked up from germline, CDR1 is LGHDT and CDR2 is YNNKEL (reference sequence). Trimming removed 0 bases from V and 2 bases from J, with 5 bases in between. The CDR3 contains 13 residues. CDR3 sequence (DNA): TGTGCCAGCAGCCAAGATCGGGCCTACGAGCAGTACTTC. This translates into CASSQDRAYEQYF.

This clonotype occurred many times. This sequence joins TRBV20-1 and TRBJ2-7; D is uncertain. Germline CDR1 DFQATT, CDR2 SNEGSKA (reference sequence). This CDR3 has 12 residues. The ends were cut back, 3 bases at V and 2 bases at J, with 8 bases in the middle. The CDR3 reads CSARSQAYEQYF. The DNA of the CDR3 is TGCAGTGCTAGGAGCCAGGCCTACGAGCAGTACTTC.

This clonotype was seen at least ten times. This chain joins TRBV7-8 and TRBJ2-7; 7 nucleotides line up with TRBD1. Germline CDR1 SGHVS, CDR2 FQNEAQ. The junction had 9 bases not matched to a gene; V was cut back by 1 base and J by 3 bases. The CDR3 length is 16 residues. The CDR3 region is CASSLGPLGQDYEQYF. In nucleotides, the CDR3 is TGTGCCAGCAGCTTAGGGCCCCTCGGACAGGACTACGAGCAGTACTTC.

This clonotype was detected ten times or more. This rearrangement joins TRBV7-2 to TRBJ2-5; TRBD1 matches at 9 bases. This CDR3 comprises 15 residues. CDR1 SGHTA and CDR2 FQGNSA come from the germline V gene. J gave up 4 bases and V 5 bases, and 8 bases lay outside the gene matches. This CDR3 is CASSGGTGRGETQYF. As DNA, the CDR3 is TGTGCCAGCAGCGGCGGGACAGGGAGAGGAGAGACCCAGTACTTC.

This clonotype was seen many times. The chain recombines TRBV7-2 with TRBJ1-2; weak D call: TRBD1 (5 bases). From germline, CDR1 is SGHTA and CDR2 FQGNSA. The V end lost 2 bases, the J end lost 2 bases, and 18 bases lay between the germline ends. CDR3 length: 17 residues. The CDR3 is CASSLSGPRSGNYGYTF. In nucleotides, the CDR3 is TGTGCCAGCAGCTTATCGGGACCCAGATCCGGGAACTATGGCTACACCTTC.

This clonotype was seen repeatedly, ten times or more. The chain has TRBV5-6 and TRBJ2-7, with 8 bases identical to TRBD2. CDR1 is SGHDT and CDR2 is YYEEEE in the germline V gene. The CDR3 contains 14 residues. The V gene end was trimmed by 1 base and the J gene end by 2 bases; junction bases not matched to a gene: 2. The CDR3: CASSLRAGAYEQYF. CDR3 sequence (DNA): TGTGCCAGCAGCTTGAGAGCGGGAGCCTACGAGCAGTACTTC.

This clonotype was observed many times. The CDR3 loop is CSARVPGTGLEKLFF. The DNA for the CDR3 is TGCAGTGCTAGAGTACCCGGGACAGGGCTTGAAAAACTGTTTTTT. The chain recombines TRBV20-1 with TRBJ1-4; 9 bases map to TRBD1. This CDR3 comprises 15 residues. J gave up 7 bases and V 1 base, and 7 bases lay outside the gene matches. CDR1 and CDR2 from the germline V gene are DFQATT and SNEGSKA (reference sequence).

CDR3 nucleotide sequence: TGTGCCAGTGCAGCTGGATTTTATGGCTACACCTTC. Translating gives CASAAGFYGYTF. The chain employs TRBV12-3 or TRBV12-4 and TRBJ1-2; D gene ambiguous. CDR3 length: 12 amino acids. V was cut by 9 bases and J by 5 bases, with 13 bases left in between.

This clonotype came up many times. This chain connects TRBV6-2 or TRBV6-3 to TRBJ1-2; 8 positions match TRBD1. Trimming at V came to 5 bases and at J to 3 bases, leaving 5 bases not matched to a gene. This CDR3 is 14 amino acids long. The germline gives CDR1 MNHEY, CDR2 SVGEGT. CDR3 coding DNA: TGTGCCAGCAGTCGGACAGGGACGGACTATGGCTACACCTTC. Amino acid sequence: CASSRTGTDYGYTF.

This clonotype has at least ten counts. J is TRBJ2-3 and V is TRBV27; weak D call: TRBD1 (5 bases). The CDR3 sequence is 15 residues long. Germline loops: CDR1 MNHEY, CDR2 SMNVEV (reference sequence). Trimming shortened V by 3 bases and J by 3 bases, and 13 bases separated the two germline ends. The CDR3 DNA is TGTGCCAGCAGTTTTTGGGGCGCCGGTACAGATACGCAGTATTTT. Translating it yields CASSFWGAGTDTQYF.

This clonotype was detected many times. The rearrangement joins TRBV7-6 to TRBJ2-7, with a possible D match to TRBD1 (5 bases). This CDR3 comprises 12 residues. V dropped 4 bases and J dropped 6 bases, with 10 bases sitting between them. Germline V gives CDR1 SGHVS, CDR2 FNYEAQ. The CDR3 DNA is TGTGCCAGCAGCTCGCAGGGTTCCGAGCAGTACTTC. Its protein product is CASSSQGSEQYF.

This clonotype was picked up many times. The chain joins TRBV10-3 to TRBJ2-2, with 11 bases identical to TRBD2. The V segment lost 11 bases and the J segment 5 bases; nucleotides outside the gene matches: 10. Germline V gene lookup returns CDR1 ENHRY and CDR2 SYGVKD. The CDR3 consists of 15 residues. This CDR3 is CAATGTSGMTGELFF. The DNA for the CDR3 is TGTGCCGCGACCGGGACTAGCGGTATGACCGGGGAGCTGTTTTTT.

There are many counts of this clonotype. J is TRBJ2-1 and V is TRBV7-9; 7 bases line up with TRBD1. Trimming at V came to 6 bases and at J to 8 bases, leaving 13 bases not matched to a gene. This CDR3 comprises 15 residues. Germline CDR1 and CDR2: SEHNR and FQNEAQ (reference sequence). The CDR3 is CASSHLTGSDHEQFF. The CDR3 DNA reads as TGTGCCAGCAGTCATCTGACAGGGTCAGACCATGAGCAGTTCTTC.

This clonotype appeared many times. The chain is built from TRBV7-2 and TRBJ2-3, with a tentative D call TRBD2 (5 bases). The CDR3 is made up of 15 amino acids. The V gene's germline CDR1 is SGHTA and CDR2 FQGNSA. The V gene lost 4 bases and the J gene lost 6 bases, with 17 bases spanning the gap. As DNA, the CDR3 is TGTGCCAGCAGCTCGGAAAGACTACCTGCGGATACGCAGTATTTT. Its translation is CASSSERLPADTQYF. The full variable domain, completed using reference TRBV7-2 and TRBJ2-3, is GAGVSQSPSNKVTEKGKDVELRCDPISGHTALYWYRQSLGQGLEFLIYFQGNSAPDKSGLPSDRFSAERTGGSVSTLTIQRTQQEDSAVYLCASSSERLPADTQYFGPGTRLTVL.

At least ten counts were recorded for this clonotype. CDR3 sequence reads: CASSITSESYNEQFF. The CDR3 coding sequence is TGTGCCAGCAGCATCACTAGCGAATCCTACAATGAGCAGTTCTTC. This sequence joins TRBV7-6 and TRBJ2-1, with TRBD2 matching over 7 bases. CDR1 is SGHVS and CDR2 is FNYEAQ in the germline V gene. The CDR3 length is 15 residues. V shed 5 bases, J shed 1 base, and the junction held 5 bases outside the gene matches.

This clonotype was counted at least ten times. The rearrangement joins TRBV7-8 to TRBJ2-5; either TRBD1 or TRBD2 may fit D (5 bases each). CDR1 and CDR2 from the germline V gene are SGHVS and FQNEAQ. CDR3 length: 14 amino acids. The V end was cut by 5 bases, the J end by 2 bases, with 12 bases between. For the CDR3, the DNA is TGTGCCAGCAGCGCCCGGGACGGACAAGAGACCCAGTACTTC. Translation: CASSARDGQETQYF.

This clonotype was counted many times. The chain combines TRBV7-2 with TRBJ2-1, with D possibly being TRBD2 (6 bases). The germline gives CDR1 SGHTA, CDR2 FQGNSA. Trimming took off 3 bases at V and 1 base at J, with 16 bases between the two ends. The CDR3 consists of 17 residues. DNA of the CDR3: TGTGCCAGCAGCTTGGCGGGTGGGGGGATTTCCTACAATGAGCAGTTCTTC. Translation: CASSLAGGGISYNEQFF.

This clonotype was observed many times. V usage is TRBV7-2 and J usage is TRBJ1-4, with 7 positions matching TRBD1. V gave up 5 bases and J gave up 3 bases; unmatched junction bases: 6. This CDR3 is 15 amino acids long. The germline V gene encodes CDR1 SGHTA and CDR2 FQGNSA. CDR3 in amino acids: CASSNRQGSNEKLFF. The CDR3 DNA is TGTGCCAGCAGCAATAGACAGGGTTCTAATGAAAAACTGTTTTTT.

This clonotype occurred many times. The rearrangement links TRBV7-8 to TRBJ2-7; TRBD2 agrees at 8 bases. Trimming cost V 6 bases and J 9 bases; bases outside gene matches: 7. Germline V CDR1 and CDR2: SGHVS, FQNEAQ. The length of the CDR3 is 12 residues. The CDR3, as DNA: TGTGCCAGCAGAACTAGCGGTTATAGGCAGTACTTC. Translating it yields CASRTSGYRQYF.

This clonotype was seen many times. The chain links TRBV11-2 to TRBJ1-2; tentatively, D is TRBD1 (6 bases). The CDR3 covers 15 residues. CDR1 and CDR2 from the germline V gene are SGHAT and FQNNGV. Deletions cut 1 base from V and 4 bases from J, with 13 bases between. In DNA form, the CDR3 reads TGTGCCAGCAGCTTAGGGGGGGGGCGGGTCTATGGCTACACCTTC. This encodes CASSLGGGRVYGYTF.